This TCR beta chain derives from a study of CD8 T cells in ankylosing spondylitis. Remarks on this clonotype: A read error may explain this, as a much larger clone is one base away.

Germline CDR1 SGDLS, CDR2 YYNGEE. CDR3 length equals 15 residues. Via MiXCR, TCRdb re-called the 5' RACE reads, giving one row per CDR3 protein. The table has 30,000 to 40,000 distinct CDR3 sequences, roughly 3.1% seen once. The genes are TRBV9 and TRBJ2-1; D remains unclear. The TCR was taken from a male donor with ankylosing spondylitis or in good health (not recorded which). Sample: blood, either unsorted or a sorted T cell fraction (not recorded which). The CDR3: CASSPVGSSYNKQFF. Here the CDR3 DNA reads TGTGCCAGCAGCCCCGTGGGTAGCTCCTACAATAAGCAGTTCTTC.